The 22 T cell receptor beta chains below come from one sample, sequenced in a study of regulatory T cells in long-lasting Graves disease. TCR beta libraries were built with iRepertoire HTBI primers and Arm-PCR of CDR3 regions. TCRdb passed the multiplex PCR reads through MiXCR, listing each CDR3 protein once. The table lists roughly 430,000 distinct CDR3 sequences, around 20% of them singletons. Time point described: persistent/refractory GD, antithyroid drugs over 5 years with positive TRAb. RNA extracted from PBMCs served as the sequencing template. The material sequenced was peripheral blood mononuclear cells (PBMCs), taken when the disease was refractory, from a patient treated with antithyroid drugs. The receptors come from a female donor with Graves disease.

This rearrangement joins TRBV28 to TRBJ2-3; unclear D gene. The CDR3 length is 11 residues. Germline V gene lookup returns CDR1 MDHEN and CDR2 SYDVKM. V lost 2 bases and J lost 7, with 4 bases in between. Written as DNA, the CDR3 is TGTGCCAGCAGTTTACAGAATACGCAGTATTTT. Protein product: CASSLQNTQYF.

This clonotype was seen repeatedly, ten times or more. This rearrangement joins TRBV24-1 to TRBJ1-4, with D possibly TRBD1 on 6 matching bases. The germline V gene encodes CDR1 KGHDR and CDR2 SFDVKD. There are 20 residues in the CDR3. V gave up 3 bases and J gave up 0 bases, with 22 bases separating them. As DNA, the CDR3 is TGTGCCACCAGTGATGCACACCGGGACACCCGACGCACAACTAATGAAAAACTGTTTTTT. Its protein is CATSDAHRDTRRTTNEKLFF.

This clonotype was detected a few times. The chain carries TRBV5-4 and TRBJ2-5; D is undetermined. Looked up from germline, CDR1 is SGHNT and CDR2 is YYREEE (reference sequence). The V end was cut by 2 bases, the J end by 4 bases, with 12 bases between. This CDR3 comprises 14 residues. The CDR3 sequence is CASSFQMGGETQYF. The DNA for the CDR3 is TGTGCCAGCAGCTTTCAGATGGGCGGAGAGACCCAGTACTTC.

The J gene is TRBJ2-7, the V gene TRBV20-1; 7 positions agree with TRBD1. Germline V gene sequence: CDR1 DFQATT, CDR2 SNEGSKA (reference sequence). Trimming took 5 bases from V and 0 from J; bases not matched to a gene: 10. This CDR3 region has 15 residues. The CDR3 DNA sequence: TGCAGTGCTGAACCGGGACAGAAATCCTCCTACGAGCAGTACTTC. It is translated as CSAEPGQKSSYEQYF.

This clonotype was seen repeatedly, ten times or more. This chain links TRBV24-1 with TRBJ1-2; 7 bases fit TRBD1. CDR1 KGHDR and CDR2 SFDVKD come from the germline V gene. The CDR3 has 12 amino acids. Unmatched junction bases numbered 4, after V lost 5 bases and J lost 8 bases. The chain's CDR3 is CATSGDSRGYTF. The CDR3 DNA reads as TGTGCCACCAGTGGGGACAGTAGAGGCTACACCTTC.

The table lists this clonotype with many counts. The chain uses TRBV28 and TRBJ2-7; a possible D gene is TRBD1 (5 bases). CDR3 length: 14 amino acids. The germline V and J ends were trimmed by 10 bases and 4 bases, with 20 bases remaining between them. Germline assignment: CDR1 MDHEN and CDR2 SYDVKM. The CDR3 sequence: CATSRVGARYEQYF. Written as DNA, the CDR3 is TGTGCCACCTCAAGAGTAGGGGCTCGGTACGAGCAGTACTTC.

This clonotype was observed a handful of times. The genes are TRBV19 and TRBJ2-6; D not certain. This CDR3 has 16 residues. Germline V gene lookup returns CDR1 LNHDA and CDR2 SQIVND (reference sequence). Trimming stripped 1 base from V and 0 bases from J, with 7 bases between. The DNA of the CDR3 is TGTGCCAGTAGTATAGGAGGTTACTCTGGGGCCAACGTCCTGACTTTC. It codes for CASSIGGYSGANVLTF.

This sequence joins TRBV29-1 and TRBJ2-3; 10 bases align to TRBD2. The junction had 8 bases not matched to a gene; V was cut back by 4 bases and J by 4 bases. The germline V gene encodes CDR1 SQVTM and CDR2 ANQGSEA. The CDR3 runs 15 residues. CDR3 region: CSVVPPSGSPDTQYF. In nucleotides, the CDR3 is TGCAGCGTTGTTCCGCCTAGCGGGAGTCCAGATACGCAGTATTTT.

The chain combines TRBV10-3 with TRBJ2-2, with a weak D call TRBD1 (5 bases). Germline lookup yields CDR1 ENHRY and CDR2 SYGVKD. CDR3 size: 15 residues. Trimming stripped 0 bases from V and 6 bases from J, with 11 bases between. CDR3 coding DNA: TGTGCCATCAGTGAGTCTACAGGAAAATCCGGGGAGCTGTTTTTT. Amino acid sequence: CAISESTGKSGELFF.

This clonotype appeared many times. The chain combines TRBV19 with TRBJ2-7; D may be TRBD1 or TRBD2 (5 bases each). V was pared by 8 bases and J by 3 bases, with 11 bases between. Per the germline V gene, CDR1 is LNHDA and CDR2 is SQIVND (reference sequence). CDR3 length equals 12 residues. This CDR3 is CASSGRDYEQYF. CDR3 nucleotides: TGTGCCAGTTCGGGACGGGACTACGAGCAGTACTTC.

The V call is TRBV29-1, the J call TRBJ2-5, with D unclear. V was trimmed by 4 bases and J by 2 bases, leaving 11 bases between them. The germline V gene has CDR1 SQVTM and CDR2 ANQGSEA. The CDR3 is made up of 13 amino acids. The CDR3 loop reads CSVARAPQETQYF. The CDR3 coding sequence is TGCAGCGTTGCCCGGGCCCCGCAAGAGACCCAGTACTTC.

Ten or more counts support this clonotype. The CDR3 DNA is TGTGCCGTCTTGATTGGAGGGAACACTGAAGCTTTCTTT. Translation gives CAVLIGGNTEAFF. V and J are TRBV11-1 and TRBJ1-1; no clear D gene. Per the germline V gene, CDR1 is SGHAT and CDR2 is FQDESV (reference sequence). CDR3 length equals 13 residues. The germline V and J ends were trimmed by 11 bases and 1 base, with 14 bases remaining between them. Complete variable domain (other parts from reference TRBV11-1 and TRBJ1-1): EAEVAQSPRYKITEKSQAVAFWCDPISGHATLYWYRQILGQGPELLVQFQDESVVDDSQLPKDRFSAERLKGVDSTLKIQPAELGDSAMYLCAVLIGGNTEAFFGQGTRLTVV.

Ten or more counts support this clonotype. The chain employs TRBV28 and TRBJ2-2; D call uncertain. The CDR3 totals 15 residues. CDR1 is MDHEN and CDR2 is SYDVKM in the germline V gene. CDR3 sequence: CAHGVGGTNTGELFF. The CDR3 DNA sequence: TGTGCTCACGGAGTCGGCGGAACGAACACCGGGGAGCTGTTTTTT.

The table lists this clonotype with many counts. V and J are TRBV19 and TRBJ1-2; D gene ambiguous. V lost 3 bases and J lost 5, with 16 bases in between. The germline V gene encodes CDR1 LNHDA and CDR2 SQIVND (reference sequence). The CDR3 runs to 15 residues. The DNA of the CDR3 is TGTGCCAGTAGTATTTTTGACGGATCCGGTTATGGCTACACCTTC. Translated, it gives CASSIFDGSGYGYTF. The whole variable domain, remainder taken from reference TRBV19 and TRBJ1-2, is DGGITQSPKYLFRKEGQNVTLSCEQNLNHDAMYWYRQDPGQGLRLIYYSQIVNDFQKGDIAEGYSVSREKKESFPLTVTSAQKNPTAFYLCASSIFDGSGYGYTFGSGTRLTVV.

The chain carries TRBV18 and TRBJ2-7; D not resolved. The CDR3 is 13 amino acids. The ends were cut back, 2 bases at V and 3 bases at J, with 8 bases in the middle. Germline lookup yields CDR1 KGHSH and CDR2 LQKENI. The CDR3 protein is CASSPRGLYEQYF. CDR3 coding DNA: TGTGCCAGCTCACCAAGAGGCCTCTACGAGCAGTACTTC.

The chain joins TRBV3-1 to TRBJ1-2; TRBD1 aligns across 11 bases. This CDR3 spans 15 amino acids. Germline V CDR1 and CDR2: LGHDT, YNNKEL (reference sequence). V gave up 1 base and J gave up 4 bases; unmatched junction bases: 2. CDR3 in amino acids: CASSQVGQGGYGYTF. The DNA of the CDR3 is TGTGCCAGCAGCCAAGTGGGACAGGGGGGCTATGGCTACACCTTC.

A word on this clonotype: This is likely an artifact of a read error, given a far larger clone one base away. V and J are TRBV28 and TRBJ2-5; TRBD2 might be the D (6 bases). The V gene's germline CDR1 is MDHEN and CDR2 SYDVKM. The CDR3 is 14 amino acids. Between the trimmed V and J ends, which lost 2 bases and 7 bases, there was a span of 14 bases. The CDR3 region has the DNA TGTGCCAGCAGTTTAGCATGGAGGGAAGGGACCCAGTACTTC. It translates to CASSLAWREGTQYF.

The chain carries TRBV19 and TRBJ1-4; D ambiguous. Deletions cut 9 bases from V and 3 bases from J, with 8 bases between. Germline V gene lookup returns CDR1 LNHDA and CDR2 SQIVND (reference sequence). The CDR3 is made up of 12 amino acids. This CDR3 reads CASRDPNEKLFF. The CDR3 nucleotides read TGTGCCAGCCGGGATCCTAATGAAAAACTGTTTTTT. Filled out from reference TRBV19 and TRBJ1-4, the complete variable domain reads DGGITQSPKYLFRKEGQNVTLSCEQNLNHDAMYWYRQDPGQGLRLIYYSQIVNDFQKGDIAEGYSVSREKKESFPLTVTSAQKNPTAFYLCASRDPNEKLFFGSGTQLSVL.

J is TRBJ2-2 and V is TRBV30; D might be TRBD2 (5 bases). With 2 bases removed from V and 5 bases from J, the gap between germline ends came to 6 bases. The CDR3 consists of 12 residues. Germline loops: CDR1 GTSNPN, CDR2 SVGIG (reference sequence). CDR3 residues: CAWSRGTGELFF. The CDR3 region has the DNA TGTGCCTGGAGTCGGGGAACCGGGGAGCTGTTTTTT.

This clonotype was seen a few times. The chain has TRBV20-1 and TRBJ2-7; maybe TRBD2 (7 bases). V was clipped by 0 bases and J by 0 bases, with 15 bases between them. This CDR3 contains 16 residues. Germline V gives CDR1 DFQATT, CDR2 SNEGSKA (reference sequence). The CDR3 sequence: CSARDLGGPFSYEQYF. DNA for the CDR3: TGCAGTGCTAGAGATCTCGGGGGGCCTTTCTCCTACGAGCAGTACTTC.

V and J are TRBV12-3 or TRBV12-4 and TRBJ2-3, with 7 bases that match TRBD2. V lost 6 bases to trimming and J lost 2 bases; unmatched junction nucleotides: 8. The CDR3 contains 15 residues. DNA for the CDR3: TGTGCCAGCAGCCAAGGGCGGGAGCTCACAGATACGCAGTATTTT. It yields the protein CASSQGRELTDTQYF.

Points on this clonotype: A much larger clonotype is one base distant, so this may be a read error. The chain carries TRBV27 and TRBJ2-6; D is undetermined. This CDR3 is built from 16 residues. Trimming removed 4 bases from V and 0 bases from J, with 10 bases in between. Looked up from germline, CDR1 is MNHEY and CDR2 is SMNVEV (reference sequence). In DNA, the CDR3 is TGTGCCAGCAGTTCATCAGTGAGCTCTGGGGCCAACGTCCTGACTTTC. This encodes CASSSSVSSGANVLTF.